A selection of T cell receptor beta chains follows, all from one sample in a study of T cell responses to AZD1222 COVID-19 vaccine. Assay: immunoSEQ multiplex PCR; the TCRdb copy retains only in-frame clones and omits some. The top ten clones hold 2.5% to 3% of a sample with approximately 160,000 clones, less than 95% of them seen once. This material consisted of peripheral blood, taken on day 0 of AZD1222 vaccination. The receptor set was obtained from an adult in good health. Each CDR3 is given with its conserved first and last residue. Some rows have no size entry. The others give once, few or many, or a class for an expanded clone.

>TRBJ1-5|.|TRBV6-2/TRBV6-3
CASSTTGFGVQPQHF
>TRBJ2-7|few|TRBV9
CASSVVGNSYEQYF
>TRBJ2-2|.|TRBV4-2
CASSQAASSGGGTGELFF
>TRBJ2-7|.|TRBV5-1
CASRQEGYEQYF
>TRBJ2-7|.|TRBV6-5
CASSYSRQVSYEQYF
>TRBJ2-7|medium-sized|TRBV18
CASSPILAGVGEQYF
>TRBJ1-2|.|TRBV7-9
CAGSQWGNYGYTF
>TRBJ1-4|.|TRBV15
CATTSSRVRTNEKLFF
>TRBJ1-1|.|TRBV6-5
CASIEGRQAFF
>TRBJ1-3|.|TRBV2
CASIQGAGNTIYF
>TRBJ2-3|.|TRBV9
CASSVVGNGGAPDTQYF
>TRBJ2-7|.|TRBV11-2
CASSLAAGPTYEQYF
>TRBJ2-7|many|TRBV27
CASSDGGGADYEQYF
>TRBJ1-5|.|TRBV5-1
CASSLSGVYNQPQHF
>TRBJ2-3|.|TRBV27
CASSLYRRDTQYF
>TRBJ1-1|.|TRBV18
CASSPPGGSLNTEAFF
>TRBJ1-2|.|TRBV7-2
CASSLIDRVVNYGYTF
>TRBJ1-2|.|TRBV7-8
CASSVGTGGLSYTF